The T cell receptor beta chain described here comes from a study of molecular identifiers for immune sequencing clone quantification. Of note for this clonotype: Its antigen is currently unknown.

Trimming removed 3 bases from V and 5 bases from J; junction bases left unmatched: 6. The CDR3 is made up of 13 amino acids. Germline assignment: CDR1 DFQATT and CDR2 SNEGSKA (reference sequence). Findings of the study overall: Under 1% of molecules in naive cells, but over 98% of effector molecules, belonged to clones above 20 RNA copies.

TCRdb re-called the PCR reads with MiXCR, one entry per CDR3 protein. The sample shows more than 550,000 distinct CDR3 sequences, roughly 23% of them seen only once. The V call is TRBV20-1, the J call TRBJ1-1; TRBD1 matches at 7 bases. The sequencing input was naive CD8+ T cells from blood, with Jurkat cell RNA spiked in. The sample's subset: FACS-sorted CD8+CD4-CCR7+CD45RA+ naive T cells. The sequence derives from a human donor in good health. Some libraries in this study had Jurkat cell RNA spiked in. The CDR3: CSARRTRGTEAFF. The DNA for the CDR3 is TGCAGTGCTAGGAGGACCAGGGGGACTGAAGCTTTCTTT.